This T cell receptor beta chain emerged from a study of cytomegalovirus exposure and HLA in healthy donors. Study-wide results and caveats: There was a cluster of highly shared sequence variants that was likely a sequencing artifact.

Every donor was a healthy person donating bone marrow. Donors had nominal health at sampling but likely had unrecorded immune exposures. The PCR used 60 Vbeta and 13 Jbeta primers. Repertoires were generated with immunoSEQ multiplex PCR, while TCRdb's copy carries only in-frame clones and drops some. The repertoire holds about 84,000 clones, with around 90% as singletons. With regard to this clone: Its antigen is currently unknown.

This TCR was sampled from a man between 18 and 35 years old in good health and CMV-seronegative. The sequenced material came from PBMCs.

CDR3 sequence (DNA): TGTGCCAGCAGCTTAGGGACGGCTAGCGGGATCGTCGGGGAGACCCAGTACTTC. Its translation is CASSLGTASGIVGETQYF. V is TRBV11-2 and J is TRBJ2-5; 9 positions agree with TRBD2. V dropped 1 base and J dropped 5; count of bases not matched to a gene: 14. The CDR3 covers 18 residues. Germline assignment: CDR1 SGHAT and CDR2 FQNNGV. The complete variable domain, with remaining parts taken from reference TRBV11-2 and TRBJ2-5, reads EAGVAQSPRYKIIEKRQSVAFWCNPISGHATLYWYQQILGQGPKLLIQFQNNGVVDDSQLPKDRFSAERLKGVDSTLKIQPAKLEDSAVYLCASSLGTASGIVGETQYFGPGTRLLVL.